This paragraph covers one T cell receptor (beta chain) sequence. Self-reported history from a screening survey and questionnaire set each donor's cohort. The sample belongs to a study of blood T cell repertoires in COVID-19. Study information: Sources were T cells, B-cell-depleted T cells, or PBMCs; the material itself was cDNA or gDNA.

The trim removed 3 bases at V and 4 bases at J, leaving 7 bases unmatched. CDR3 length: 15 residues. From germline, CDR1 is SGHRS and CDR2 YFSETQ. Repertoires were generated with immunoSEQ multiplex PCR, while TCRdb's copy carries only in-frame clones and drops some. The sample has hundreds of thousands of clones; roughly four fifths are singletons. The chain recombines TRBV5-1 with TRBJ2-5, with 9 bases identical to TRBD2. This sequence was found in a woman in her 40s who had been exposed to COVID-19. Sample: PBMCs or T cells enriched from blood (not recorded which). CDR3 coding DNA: TGCGCCAGCAGCTCAAGGGCGGGGGGGCCAGAGACCCAGTACTTC. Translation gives CASSSRAGGPETQYF.